This note documents a single T cell receptor beta chain sequence. This record comes from a study of technical replicates of blood from a handful of donors. Sequencing used immunoSEQ multiplex PCR; TCRdb keeps in-frame clones, though not all of them. The sample includes 75,000 to 100,000 clones, about 94% seen only once; the top ten take roughly 0.23%. The V gene's germline CDR1 is MNHNS and CDR2 SASEGT. Between the trimmed V and J ends, which lost 7 bases and 8 bases, there was a span of 23 bases. This CDR3 region has 15 residues. The material sequenced was T cells isolated from PBMCs. The rearrangement uses TRBV6-1 and TRBJ1-1; the D gene is possibly TRBD1 (5 bases). This TCR derives from a human donor in good health. The CDR3 DNA reads as TGTGCCAGCAAAGGATCGGTAAGGGGCAGCCCAGAAGCTTTCTTT. It encodes CASKGSVRGSPEAFF.